These T cell receptor beta chains were read from a single sample in a study of PD-L1 blockade in urothelial cancer. Libraries were prepared by immunoSEQ multiplex PCR; TCRdb keeps only in-frame clonotypes and omits some of them. The sample carries 80,000 to 100,000 clones, roughly 80% recorded once. This specimen was PBMCs, taken around atezolizumab (anti-PD-L1) treatment. The receptor source for this set is a man between 65 and 80 years old with urothelial cancer. The CDR3 runs from the conserved cysteine through the conserved F or W. D genes are given only for firm matches. Clone size appears in some rows only: once, few, many, or a class for an expanded clone.

v_call	clone_size	d_call	j_call	cdr3_aa	cdr3_nt
TRBV7-9	-	TRBD2	TRBJ2-1	CASSFERGGEQFF	TGTGCCAGCAGCTTCGAGCGGGGAGGTGAGCAGTTCTTC
TRBV5-1	-	TRBD1	TRBJ1-4	CASSLVLGQGEKLFF	TGCGCCAGCAGCTTGGTTCTGGGACAGGGTGAAAAACTGTTTTTT
TRBV2	once	TRBD1	TRBJ2-1	CASRSNRGYNEQFF	TGTGCCAGCAGGAGCAACAGGGGGTACAATGAGCAGTTCTTC
TRBV6-5	-	TRBD1	TRBJ1-1	CASTRQGWGEAFF	TGTGCCAGCACTAGACAGGGGTGGGGAGAAGCTTTCTTT
TRBV14	-	TRBD1	TRBJ1-1	CASSPPGTVNTEAFF	TGTGCCAGCAGCCCACCCGGGACAGTGAACACTGAAGCTTTCTTT
TRBV9	-	TRBD1	TRBJ2-7	CASSLRQGVNEQYF	TGTGCCAGCAGCCTCCGACAGGGGGTCAACGAGCAGTACTTC
TRBV6-1	-	TRBD1	TRBJ2-5	CASSYTGALGETQYF	TGTGCCAGCAGCTACACAGGGGCCCTTGGAGAGACCCAGTACTTC
TRBV5-1	once	TRBD2	TRBJ2-3	CASSPPGRGRADTQYF	TGCGCCAGCAGCCCCCCCGGGCGGGGGAGGGCAGATACGCAGTATTTT
TRBV28	once	-	TRBJ2-7	CASWGHAYEQYF	TGTGCCAGCTGGGGGCATGCCTACGAGCAGTACTTC
TRBV15	-	TRBD2	TRBJ2-1	CATSRDLADTYNEQFF	TGTGCCACCAGCAGAGATCTAGCGGACACCTACAATGAGCAGTTCTTC
TRBV2	-	-	TRBJ2-5	CASSAGSQETQYF	TGTGCCAGCAGTGCGGGTAGCCAAGAGACCCAGTACTTC
TRBV2	-	TRBD2	TRBJ2-7	CASSGDLGGTSDEQYF	TGTGCCAGCAGTGGGGACCTCGGAGGGACTAGCGACGAGCAGTACTTC
TRBV6-1	-	-	TRBJ1-2	CASREGPGGYTF	TGTGCCAGCAGGGAGGGGCCCGGGGGCTACACCTTC
TRBV9	-	TRBD1	TRBJ1-3	CASSGRQGPLGNTIYF	TGTGCCAGCAGCGGCCGACAGGGGCCCTTAGGAAACACCATATATTTT